This T cell receptor beta chain was captured in a study of early T cells in non-severe SARS-CoV-2 infection. Whole-study context: With bulk RNA from unsorted whole blood as input, sequencing yielded unpaired chains.

In the case of this clonotype: No antigen is known for it.

Trimming took 2 bases from V and 2 from J, leaving 12 bases between them. The CDR3 loop spans 15 amino acids. Germline V gene sequence: CDR1 SGHRS, CDR2 YFSETQ. Findings of the study overall: Comparison of clonotypes with VDJdb favored anti-spike CD8 responses while missing private and CD4 specificities.

Each CDR3 protein is one row after TCRdb ran MiXCR on the 5' RACE reads. The sample lists around 70,000 distinct CDR3 sequences; roughly 10% were seen once. This chain links TRBV5-1 with TRBJ2-3, with D perhaps matching TRBD2 (5 bases). Sequencing was carried out using whole blood. The TCR sequence derives from an adult who was a healthcare worker with PCR-confirmed SARS-CoV-2 infection or an uninfected control (not recorded which). The CDR3 DNA follows: TGCGCCAGCAGCTTTAGCGACTCCCTCACAGATACGCAGTATTTT. Its protein is CASSFSDSLTDTQYF. The full variable domain, its missing parts supplied by reference TRBV5-1 and TRBJ2-3, is KAGVTQTPRYLIKTRGQQVTLSCSPISGHRSVSWYQQTPGQGLQFLFEYFSETQRNKGNFPGRFSGRQFSNSRSEMNVSTLELGDSALYLCASSFSDSLTDTQYFGPGTRLTVL.